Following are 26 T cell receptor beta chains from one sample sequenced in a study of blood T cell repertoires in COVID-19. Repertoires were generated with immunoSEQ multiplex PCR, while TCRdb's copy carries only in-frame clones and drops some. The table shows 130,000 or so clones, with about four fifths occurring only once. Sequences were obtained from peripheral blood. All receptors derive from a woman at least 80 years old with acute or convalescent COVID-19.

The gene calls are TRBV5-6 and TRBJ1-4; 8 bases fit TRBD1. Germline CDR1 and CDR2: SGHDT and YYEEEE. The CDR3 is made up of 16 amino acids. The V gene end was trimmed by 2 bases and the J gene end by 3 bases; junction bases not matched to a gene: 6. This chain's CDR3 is CASSFQGARSNEKLFF. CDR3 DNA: TGTGCCAGCAGCTTTCAGGGGGCCCGGTCTAATGAAAAACTGTTTTTT.

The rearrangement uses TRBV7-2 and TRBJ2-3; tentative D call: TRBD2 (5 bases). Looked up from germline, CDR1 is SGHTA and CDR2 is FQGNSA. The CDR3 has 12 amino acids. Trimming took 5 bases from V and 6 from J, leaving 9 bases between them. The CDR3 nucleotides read TGTGCCAGCAGCCCGTTAGCGGATACGCAGTATTTT. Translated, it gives CASSPLADTQYF. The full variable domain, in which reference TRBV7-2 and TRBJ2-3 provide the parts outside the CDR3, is GAGVSQSPSNKVTEKGKDVELRCDPISGHTALYWYRQSLGQGLEFLIYFQGNSAPDKSGLPSDRFSAERTGGSVSTLTIQRTQQEDSAVYLCASSPLADTQYFGPGTRLTVL.

CDR3 nucleotides: TGTGCCAGCAGGGGGGACAGGAATAATTCACCCCTCCACTTT. This translates into CASRGDRNNSPLHF. This chain connects TRBV2 to TRBJ1-6, with 8 bases aligning to TRBD1. CDR3 length equals 14 residues. Per germline, CDR1 SNHLY and CDR2 FYNNEI. V lost 6 bases, J lost 5 bases, and 3 bases stayed unmatched.

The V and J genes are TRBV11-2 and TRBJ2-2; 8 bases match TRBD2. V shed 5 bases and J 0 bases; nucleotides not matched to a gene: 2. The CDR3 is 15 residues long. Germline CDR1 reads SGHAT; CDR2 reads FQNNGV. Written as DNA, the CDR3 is TGTGCCAGCAGCACGGGACTAGCGAACACCGGGGAGCTGTTTTTT. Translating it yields CASSTGLANTGELFF.

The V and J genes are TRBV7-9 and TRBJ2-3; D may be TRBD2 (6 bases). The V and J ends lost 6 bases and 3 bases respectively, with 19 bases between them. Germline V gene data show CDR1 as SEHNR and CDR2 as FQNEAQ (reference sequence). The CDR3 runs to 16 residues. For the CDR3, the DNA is TGTGCCAGCAGTTACAGCCGGGGGATTTGGACAGATACGCAGTATTTT. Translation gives CASSYSRGIWTDTQYF.

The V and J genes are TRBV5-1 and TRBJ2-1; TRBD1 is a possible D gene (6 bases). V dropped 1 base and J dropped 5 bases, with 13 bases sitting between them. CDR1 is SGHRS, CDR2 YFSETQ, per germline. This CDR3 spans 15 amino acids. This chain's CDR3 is CASSLPWTADNEQFF. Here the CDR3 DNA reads TGCGCCAGCAGCTTGCCGTGGACAGCAGACAATGAGCAGTTCTTC. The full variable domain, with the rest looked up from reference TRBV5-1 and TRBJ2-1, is KAGVTQTPRYLIKTRGQQVTLSCSPISGHRSVSWYQQTPGQGLQFLFEYFSETQRNKGNFPGRFSGRQFSNSRSEMNVSTLELGDSALYLCASSLPWTADNEQFFGPGTRLTVL.

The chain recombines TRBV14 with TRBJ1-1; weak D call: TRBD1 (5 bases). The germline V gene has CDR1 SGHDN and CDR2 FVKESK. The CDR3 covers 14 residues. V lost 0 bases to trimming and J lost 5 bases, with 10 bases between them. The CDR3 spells CASSQDFYRTEAFF. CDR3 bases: TGTGCCAGCAGCCAAGATTTTTACAGGACTGAAGCTTTCTTT. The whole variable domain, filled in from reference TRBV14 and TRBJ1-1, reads EAGVTQFPSHSVIEKGQTVTLRCDPISGHDNLYWYRRVMGKEIKFLLHFVKESKQDESGMPNNRFLAERTGGTYSTLKVQPAELEDSGVYFCASSQDFYRTEAFFGQGTRLTVV.

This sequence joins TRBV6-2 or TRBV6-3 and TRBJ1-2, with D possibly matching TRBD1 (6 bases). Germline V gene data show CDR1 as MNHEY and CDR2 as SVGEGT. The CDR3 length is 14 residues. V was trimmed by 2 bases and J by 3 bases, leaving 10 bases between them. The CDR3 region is CASSYPQGYYGYTF. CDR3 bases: TGTGCCAGCAGTTACCCACAGGGCTACTATGGCTACACCTTC.

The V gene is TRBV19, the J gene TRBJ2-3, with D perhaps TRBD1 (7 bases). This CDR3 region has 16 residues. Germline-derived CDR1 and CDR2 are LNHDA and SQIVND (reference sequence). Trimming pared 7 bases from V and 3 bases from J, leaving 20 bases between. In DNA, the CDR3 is TGTGCCAGTACCCCCCGGTGGGCGGGACAGACAGATACGCAGTATTTT. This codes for CASTPRWAGQTDTQYF.

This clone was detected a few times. DNA for the CDR3: TGCGCCAGCAGCTTTATTTACCGGGGTTCAGAAGGTGAAGCTTTCTTT. It translates to CASSFIYRGSEGEAFF. The rearrangement links TRBV5-1 to TRBJ1-1; D not resolved. Germline V gene data show CDR1 as SGHRS and CDR2 as YFSETQ. V was clipped by 2 bases and J by 7 bases, with 21 bases between them. The CDR3 length is 16 residues.

CDR3 in DNA: TGTGCCAGCAGCCCCGCTAGCGGGGGGCCGTTCGGGGAGCAGTTCTTC. Its protein is CASSPASGGPFGEQFF. The rearrangement uses TRBV5-8 and TRBJ2-1, with 11 nucleotides matching TRBD2. The germline CDR1 and CDR2 sequences are SGHTS and YDEGEE. The CDR3 totals 16 residues. With V trimmed by 4 bases and J by 10 bases, 13 bases remained unmatched.

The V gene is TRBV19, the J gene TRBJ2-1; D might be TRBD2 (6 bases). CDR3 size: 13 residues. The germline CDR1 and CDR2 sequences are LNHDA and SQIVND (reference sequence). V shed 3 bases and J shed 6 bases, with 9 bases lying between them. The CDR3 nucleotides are TGTGCCAGTAGTATGTCCGGGGGCAATGAGCAGTTCTTC. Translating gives CASSMSGGNEQFF.

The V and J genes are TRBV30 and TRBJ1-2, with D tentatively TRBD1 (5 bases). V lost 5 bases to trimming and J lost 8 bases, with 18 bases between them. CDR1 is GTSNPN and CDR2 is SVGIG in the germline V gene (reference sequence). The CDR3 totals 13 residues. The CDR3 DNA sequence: TGTGCCTGGGGGGCCAGGGTAGGTTTCGGCTACACCTTC. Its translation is CAWGARVGFGYTF.

CDR3 nucleotide sequence: TGCGCCAGCAGCTATTACAGGGGGAACAATGAGCAGTTCTTC. Protein product: CASSYYRGNNEQFF. This chain links TRBV5-1 with TRBJ2-1; TRBD1 matches at 8 bases. Losses at the gene ends were 3 bases for V and 5 bases for J; bases not matched to a gene: 4. The CDR3 consists of 14 residues. Germline CDR1 is SGHRS and CDR2 is YFSETQ.

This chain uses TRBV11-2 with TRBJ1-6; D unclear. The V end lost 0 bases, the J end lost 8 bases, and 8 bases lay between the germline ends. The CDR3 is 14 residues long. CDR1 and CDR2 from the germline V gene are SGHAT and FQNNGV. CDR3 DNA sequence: TGTGCCAGCAGCTTAGAACGGGGTTATTCACCCCTCCACTTT. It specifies CASSLERGYSPLHF.

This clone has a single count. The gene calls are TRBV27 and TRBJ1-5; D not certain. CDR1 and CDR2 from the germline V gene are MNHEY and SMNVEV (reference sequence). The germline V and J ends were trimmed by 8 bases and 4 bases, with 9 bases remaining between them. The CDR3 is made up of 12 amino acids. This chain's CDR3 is CASATVNQPQHF. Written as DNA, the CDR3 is TGTGCCAGCGCAACAGTAAATCAGCCCCAGCATTTT.

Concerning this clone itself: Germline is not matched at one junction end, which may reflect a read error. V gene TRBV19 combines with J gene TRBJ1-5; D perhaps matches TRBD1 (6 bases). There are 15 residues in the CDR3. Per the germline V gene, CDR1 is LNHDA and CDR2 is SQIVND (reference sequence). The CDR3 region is CASTLSGRGNQPQHF. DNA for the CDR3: TGTGCCAGTACGTTGAGCGGCAGGGGCAATCAACCCCAGCATTTT.

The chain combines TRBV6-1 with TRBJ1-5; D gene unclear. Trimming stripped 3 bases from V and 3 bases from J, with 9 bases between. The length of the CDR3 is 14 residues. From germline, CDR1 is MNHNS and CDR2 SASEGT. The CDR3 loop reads CASSDGPVNQPQHF. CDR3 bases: TGTGCCAGCAGTGATGGTCCGGTCAATCAGCCCCAGCATTTT.

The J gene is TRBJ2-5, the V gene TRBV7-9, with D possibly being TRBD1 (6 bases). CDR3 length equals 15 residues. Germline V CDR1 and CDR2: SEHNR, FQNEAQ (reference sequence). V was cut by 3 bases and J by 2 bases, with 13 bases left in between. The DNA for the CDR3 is TGTGCCAGCAGCTTCTACAGGGCTTTACAAGAGACCCAGTACTTC. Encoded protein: CASSFYRALQETQYF. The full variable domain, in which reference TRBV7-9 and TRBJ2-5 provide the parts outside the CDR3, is DTGVSQNPRHKITKRGQNVTFRCDPISEHNRLYWYRQTLGQGPEFLTYFQNEAQLEKSRLLSDRFSAERPKGSFSTLEIQRTEQGDSAMYLCASSFYRALQETQYFGPGTRLLVL.

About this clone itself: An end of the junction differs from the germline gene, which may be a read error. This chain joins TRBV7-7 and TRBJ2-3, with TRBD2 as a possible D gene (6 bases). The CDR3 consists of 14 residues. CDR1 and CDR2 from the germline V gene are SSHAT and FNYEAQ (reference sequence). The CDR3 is CASSHSGGTDTQYF. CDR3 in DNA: TGTGCTAGCAGCCATAGCGGAGGCACAGATACGCAGTATTTT.

In DNA, the CDR3 is TGTGCCAGCAGCTTGGAGCAAACGAACACTGAAGCTTTCTTT. This codes for CASSLEQTNTEAFF. This chain connects TRBV5-4 to TRBJ1-1; no clear D. The CDR3 length is 14 residues. Germline V gene lookup returns CDR1 SGHNT and CDR2 YYREEE (reference sequence). The V and J ends lost 0 bases and 1 base respectively, with 7 bases between them.

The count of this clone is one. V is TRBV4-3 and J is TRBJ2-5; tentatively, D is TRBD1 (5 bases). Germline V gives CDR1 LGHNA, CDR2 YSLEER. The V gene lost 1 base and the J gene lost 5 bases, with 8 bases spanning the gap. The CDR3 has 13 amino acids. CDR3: CASSQGAGETQYF. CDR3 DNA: TGCGCCAGCAGCCAAGGAGCAGGGGAGACCCAGTACTTC.

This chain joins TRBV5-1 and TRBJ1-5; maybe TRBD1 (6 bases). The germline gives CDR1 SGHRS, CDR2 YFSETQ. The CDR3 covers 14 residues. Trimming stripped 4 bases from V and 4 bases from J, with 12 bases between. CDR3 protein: CASSTTGPNQPQHF. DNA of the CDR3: TGCGCCAGCAGCACGACAGGTCCGAATCAGCCCCAGCATTTT.

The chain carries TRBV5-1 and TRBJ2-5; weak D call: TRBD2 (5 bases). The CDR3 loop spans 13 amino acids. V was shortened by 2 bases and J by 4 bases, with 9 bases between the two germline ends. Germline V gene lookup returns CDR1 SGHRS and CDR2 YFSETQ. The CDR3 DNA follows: TGCGCCAGCAGCTTAGGGCTAGCAGAGACCCAGTACTTC. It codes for CASSLGLAETQYF.

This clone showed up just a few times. CDR3 sequence reads: CASSRGRSTDTQYF. DNA for the CDR3: TGTGCCAGTAGCAGGGGGCGAAGCACAGATACGCAGTATTTT. This chain connects TRBV19 to TRBJ2-3; 8 bases fit TRBD1. V trimming: 6 bases; J trimming: 0 bases; junction bases outside the gene matches: 2. The germline V gene has CDR1 LNHDA and CDR2 SQIVND (reference sequence). The CDR3 consists of 14 residues.

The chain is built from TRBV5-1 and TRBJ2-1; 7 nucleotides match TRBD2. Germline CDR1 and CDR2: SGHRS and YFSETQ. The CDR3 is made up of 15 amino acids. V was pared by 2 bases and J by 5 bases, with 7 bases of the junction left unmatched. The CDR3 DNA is TGCGCCAGCAGCTTAGGTGGCGGGGGTAACAATGAGCAGTTCTTC. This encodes CASSLGGGGNNEQFF.